Listed below are T cell receptor beta chains from one sample, sequenced in a study of CDR3 diversity in severe acne. From the PCR reads, TCRdb called clonotypes with MiXCR, one entry per CDR3 protein. The repertoire holds 89,000 or so distinct CDR3 sequences, with roughly half as singletons. The sample comprised blood. The receptors shown here come from a male donor in good health, serving as a control. CDR3s include the opening cysteine and the closing phenylalanine or tryptophan. A D gene is named only where the DNA matches it firmly. Some rows have no size entry. The others give once, few or many, or a class for an expanded clone.

TGTGCCATCAGTGAAAACTCCTACGAGCAGTACTTC CAISENSYEQYF TRBV10-3 NA TRBJ2-7 few 12
TGTGCCAGGAGACAGGGTGCGACGACTGAAGCTTTCTTT CARRQGATTEAFF TRBV2 TRBD1 TRBJ1-1 NA 13
TGTGCCATCAAGGAGGGGGATGGGGACGAAAAACTGTTTTTT CAIKEGDGDEKLFF TRBV10-3 NA TRBJ1-4 NA 14
TGTGCCAGCGTCGAACAGGGGGCATCGCCACCCCTCCACTTT CASVEQGASPPLHF TRBV28 TRBD1 TRBJ1-6 many 14
TGTGCCAGCAGTGAAGCGCCTTCAACAGATACGCAGTATTTT CASSEAPSTDTQYF TRBV6-1 NA TRBJ2-3 once 14
TGTGCCACCAGTGCGACAGGGCAAGGAAACGAAAAACTGTTTTTT CATSATGQGNEKLFF TRBV10-3 TRBD1 TRBJ1-4 few 15
TGTGCCAGCAGCCAAGGGGGGTACGAGCAGTACTTC CASSQGGYEQYF TRBV11-2 NA TRBJ2-7 many 12
TGTGCCAGCAGCTTGGAACTCTCTCCCGGGGCCAACGTCCTGACTTTC CASSLELSPGANVLTF TRBV5-6 NA TRBJ2-6 NA 16
TGTGCCAGCAGCGTAGAATCCACGGGTGAGCAGTACTTC CASSVESTGEQYF TRBV9 NA TRBJ2-7 few 13
TGCAGTGCTAGAGCTAAAGTGACAGTAAGAGGCTACACCTTC CSARAKVTVRGYTF TRBV20-1 NA TRBJ1-2 NA 14
TGTGCCATCAGTGAAGGAAGACCCACGTTAAAAATGCCCCAGCATTTT CAISEGRPTLKMPQHF TRBV10-3 NA TRBJ1-5 NA 16
TGTGCCAGCAGCTTAGGAGGACTACGGGAGACCCAGTACTTC CASSLGGLRETQYF TRBV7-2 NA TRBJ2-5 NA 14
TGTGCCAGCAGTTTAGACAGTTATCAGCCCCAGCATTTT CASSLDSYQPQHF TRBV28 NA TRBJ1-5 many 13
TGTGCCAGCAGCGTAGTCGGGGCTGGGAACACTGAAGCTTTCTTT CASSVVGAGNTEAFF TRBV9 NA TRBJ1-1 NA 15
TGTGCCATCAGTGCCGGACTAGCTACAGATACGCAGTATTTT CAISAGLATDTQYF TRBV10-3 TRBD2 TRBJ2-3 NA 14
TGTGCCAGCGGGGAACGGACGGGGAACACTGAAGCTTTCTTT CASGERTGNTEAFF TRBV7-6 NA TRBJ1-1 NA 14
TGCAGTGCAAGGACAGGGGAGGGTAGTTCACCCCTCCACTTT CSARTGEGSSPLHF TRBV20-1 TRBD1 TRBJ1-6 NA 14
TGTGCCAGCAGCTTGGACTCCGGTGGAGCCATTCAGTACTTC CASSLDSGGAIQYF TRBV7-9 NA TRBJ2-4 many 14
TGCGCCAGCAGCTCAGGGACGGACACTGAAGCTTTCTTT CASSSGTDTEAFF TRBV5-1 NA TRBJ1-1 NA 13
TGCAGTGCTAGAGACAATATCGGAGGGGATAGGGGCTACACCTTC CSARDNIGGDRGYTF TRBV20-1 NA TRBJ1-2 many 15
TGCAGTGCTAGCGGGGACAGGTCCTACGAGCAGTACTTC CSASGDRSYEQYF TRBV20-1 TRBD1 TRBJ2-7 NA 13
TGCAGCGGACGACAGGGAAGGGACACTGAAGCTTTCTTT CSGRQGRDTEAFF TRBV29-1 TRBD1 TRBJ1-1 NA 13
TGTGCCAGCAGTAACACCGGGACAGGGGTTAAGAGGGAGCAGTACTTC CASSNTGTGVKREQYF TRBV25-1 TRBD1 TRBJ2-7 NA 16
TGCGCCAGCAGTCGGGACAGAACCTCTGGAAACACCATATATTTT CASSRDRTSGNTIYF TRBV10-1 TRBD1 TRBJ1-3 NA 15
TGTGCTAGCAGCTTAGCGGGGGTTAATTCACCCCTCCACTTT CASSLAGVNSPLHF TRBV7-7 NA TRBJ1-6 NA 14
TGTGCCAGCAGCTTAATGGGAATGAACACCGGGGAGCTGTTTTTT CASSLMGMNTGELFF TRBV7-3 NA TRBJ2-2 NA 15